The entry below gives a single T cell receptor beta chain sequence along with its context. Seattle cases were enrolled at active infection and followed longitudinally. This sample is drawn from a study of blood T cell repertoires in COVID-19. The wider study: Samples came from the United States, Italy and Spain, spanning acute and convalescent COVID-19. T cells, B-cell-depleted T cells, or PBMCs supplied cDNA or gDNA.

Germline V gene lookup returns CDR1 LNHNV and CDR2 YYDKDF (reference sequence). This CDR3 region has 18 residues. Trimming took off 0 bases at V and 3 bases at J, with 20 bases between the two ends. In the authors' workflow: Estimation of nucleated cell counts was performed using reference gene primer amplification. Some clones are missing from TCRdb's copy, which holds only in-frame ones; the method was immunoSEQ multiplex PCR. V, J and clone size were drawn from that table, and D and trimming were deduced from the DNA. Among about 320,000 clones listed, about 91% were seen once. Sequencing was done on a sample of peripheral blood. The rearrangement uses TRBV15 and TRBJ1-2, with a tentative D call TRBD1 (5 bases). This receptor was obtained from a woman between 25 and 40 years old with COVID-19, enrolled during active disease. CDR3 sequence (DNA): TGTGCCACCAGCAGAGATTCGAAACAGTGGGCCAGGGACTATGGCTACACCTTC. It codes for CATSRDSKQWARDYGYTF.